The 25 T cell receptor beta chains presented below share a single source sample, sequenced in a study of OX40 agonist ivuxolimab in advanced cancers. Only in-frame clones appear in the TCRdb table, and some are missing; sequencing was by immunoSEQ multiplex PCR. Of about 19,000 clones in the sample, 83% were seen once. The specimen was CD4+ or CD8+ T cells sorted from blood, collected in a trial of the OX40 agonist ivuxolimab. The receptor set was obtained from an adult with an advanced solid tumor such as melanoma, head and neck, liver or kidney cancer.

This clone was detected only a few times. This chain uses TRBV27 with TRBJ1-1, with 7 nucleotides matching TRBD1. The trim removed 8 bases at V and 11 bases at J, leaving 14 bases unmatched. The CDR3 length is 13 residues. CDR1 MNHEY and CDR2 SMNVEV come from the germline V gene (reference sequence). The CDR3 sequence is CASGGGTVTEAFF. In DNA form, the CDR3 reads TGTGCCAGCGGGGGGGGGACAGTCACGGAGGCTTTCTTT.

The genes are TRBV7-2 and TRBJ1-1, with a possible D match to TRBD1 (5 bases). V lost 2 bases and J 2 bases, leaving 6 bases between the germline ends. CDR1 SGHTA and CDR2 FQGNSA come from the germline V gene. The CDR3 loop spans 13 amino acids. The CDR3 reads CASSLRGNTEAFF. CDR3 DNA: TGTGCCAGCAGCTTAAGGGGTAACACTGAAGCTTTCTTT.

This chain links TRBV4-1 with TRBJ1-2; D perhaps matches TRBD1 (5 bases). Trimming left V 0 bases short and J 4 bases short, with 12 bases between. The CDR3 spans 15 residues. Per the germline V gene, CDR1 is MGHRA and CDR2 is YSYEKL. As DNA, the CDR3 is TGCGCCAGCAGCCAAGAGGTGACAGATATCTATGGCTACACCTTC. Residues: CASSQEVTDIYGYTF.

This chain joins TRBV5-5 and TRBJ2-7, with a weak D call TRBD1 (6 bases). CDR1 and CDR2 (germline): SGHKS, YYEKEE (reference sequence). Trimming cost V 4 bases and J 2 bases, with 7 bases left between them. This CDR3 is 12 amino acids long. CDR3 in DNA: TGTGCCAGCAGCGGGGGCCCCTACGAGCAGTACTTC. It yields the protein CASSGGPYEQYF.

The V call is TRBV27, the J call TRBJ2-2; TRBD2 matches 7 bases. The CDR3 covers 13 residues. The germline V gene has CDR1 MNHEY and CDR2 SMNVEV (reference sequence). V trimming: 8 bases; J trimming: 4 bases; junction bases outside the gene matches: 4. The DNA of the CDR3 is TGTGCCAGCCGCGGGGGTCCCACCGGGGAGCTGTTTTTT. This encodes CASRGGPTGELFF.

J is TRBJ2-7 and V is TRBV5-1, with TRBD2 identical over 7 bases. Germline V gene sequence: CDR1 SGHRS, CDR2 YFSETQ. The CDR3 is made up of 15 amino acids. With V trimmed by 0 bases and J by 0 bases, 3 bases remained unmatched. In DNA, the CDR3 is TGCGCCAGCAGCTTGGGGGAGGGCCACTCCTACGAGCAGTACTTC. Encoded protein: CASSLGEGHSYEQYF.

The chain uses TRBV28 and TRBJ1-3, with TRBD1 as a possible D gene (6 bases). CDR3 size: 14 residues. The germline gives CDR1 MDHEN, CDR2 SYDVKM. Trimming pared 7 bases from V and 5 bases from J, leaving 15 bases between. The CDR3 region is CASTITGFRNTIYF. The CDR3 DNA is TGTGCCAGCACCATTACAGGGTTCAGAAACACCATATATTTT.

This chain connects TRBV2 to TRBJ2-2; 11 positions agree with TRBD2. The CDR3 spans 17 residues. After removal of 2 bases from V and 4 bases from J, the junction contained 6 bases not matched to a gene. Per the germline V gene, CDR1 is SNHLY and CDR2 is FYNNEI. CDR3 region: CASSEWGLAGGTGELFF. Here the CDR3 DNA reads TGTGCCAGCAGTGAATGGGGGCTAGCGGGAGGCACCGGGGAGCTGTTTTTT. The full variable domain, with the rest looked up from reference TRBV2 and TRBJ2-2, is EPEVTQTPSHQVTQMGQEVILRCVPISNHLYFYWYRQILGQKVEFLVSFYNNEISEKSEIFDDQFSVERPDGSNFTLKIRSTKLEDSAMYFCASSEWGLAGGTGELFFGEGSRLTVL.

The rearrangement uses TRBV2 and TRBJ1-4; unclear D gene. The CDR3 has 16 amino acids. Germline CDR1 is SNHLY and CDR2 is FYNNEI. Between the trimmed V and J ends, which lost 0 bases and 3 bases, there was a span of 11 bases. The CDR3 DNA is TGTGCCAGCAGTGAAGCAGGGCAGGCCCCTAATGAAAAACTGTTTTTT. Encoded protein: CASSEAGQAPNEKLFF.

This clone was observed a single time. This chain connects TRBV2 to TRBJ1-3; D might be TRBD1 (5 bases). CDR1 is SNHLY and CDR2 is FYNNEI in the germline V gene. The V end was cut by 4 bases, the J end by 0 bases, with 16 bases between. The CDR3 extends over 17 amino acids. In DNA, the CDR3 is TGTGCCAGCAGTGGGGGACCTCTGGGTTACTCTGGAAACACCATATATTTT. Translation gives CASSGGPLGYSGNTIYF.

The genes are TRBV13 and TRBJ2-3; 7 nucleotides line up with TRBD1. The CDR3 runs 14 residues. Trimming removed 5 bases from V and 2 bases from J; junction bases left unmatched: 4. Germline CDR1 and CDR2: PRHDT and FYEKMQ (reference sequence). The CDR3: CASSPGGYTDTQYF. Here the CDR3 DNA reads TGTGCCAGCAGCCCAGGGGGTTACACAGATACGCAGTATTTT.

The rearrangement links TRBV7-9 to TRBJ2-1; D gene ambiguous. The V end was cut by 2 bases, the J end by 6 bases, with 5 bases between. From germline, CDR1 is SEHNR and CDR2 FQNEAQ (reference sequence). The CDR3 extends over 12 amino acids. This chain's CDR3 is CASSLISNEQFF. DNA of the CDR3: TGTGCCAGCAGCTTAATTAGCAATGAGCAGTTCTTC.

This chain's CDR3 is CASSLSQGSDEQFF. In DNA, the CDR3 is TGTGCCAGCAGCTTAAGTCAAGGATCGGATGAGCAGTTCTTC. The chain is built from TRBV7-3 and TRBJ2-1; D gene ambiguous. V was trimmed by 1 base and J by 8 bases, leaving 12 bases between them. This CDR3 comprises 14 residues. Germline assignment: CDR1 SGHTA and CDR2 FQGTGA.

This chain connects TRBV11-1 to TRBJ2-7; D gene ambiguous. Per germline, CDR1 SGHAT and CDR2 FQDESV (reference sequence). The V end was cut by 8 bases, the J end by 3 bases, with 8 bases between. The CDR3 totals 11 residues. The CDR3 DNA reads TGTGCCAGCGGATCGCGCTACGAGCAGTACTTC. Translated: CASGSRYEQYF.

The J gene is TRBJ1-2, the V gene TRBV4-1; 8 positions agree with TRBD1. J lost 2 bases, V lost 1 base, and 3 bases had no gene match. CDR1 and CDR2 from the germline V gene are MGHRA and YSYEKL. The CDR3 contains 15 residues. This CDR3 reads CASSQVRQGNYGYTF. The CDR3 DNA reads as TGCGCCAGCAGCCAAGTACGACAGGGGAACTATGGCTACACCTTC.

The rearrangement links TRBV27 to TRBJ2-3, with 8 bases matching TRBD2. Trimming at V came to 5 bases and at J to 6 bases, leaving 13 bases not matched to a gene. The CDR3 consists of 16 residues. The germline V gene has CDR1 MNHEY and CDR2 SMNVEV (reference sequence). DNA of the CDR3: TGTGCCAGCAGTCAGATCGGGGGGGGGCCCACGGATACGCAGTATTTT. Protein sequence: CASSQIGGGPTDTQYF.

In its sample, this clone was seen once. The rearrangement links TRBV5-6 to TRBJ1-1; TRBD1 might be the D (6 bases). The CDR3 contains 14 residues. CDR1 SGHDT and CDR2 YYEEEE come from the germline V gene. Trimming removed 4 bases at V and 5 bases at J, with 15 bases between. The CDR3 bases are TGTGCCAGCAGCCGGTGGGGGGCTAGAACTGAAGCTTTCTTT. Amino acid sequence: CASSRWGARTEAFF.

The rearrangement links TRBV4-3 to TRBJ2-1; perhaps TRBD2 as D (5 bases). CDR1 is LGHNA, CDR2 YSLEER, per germline. V was clipped by 5 bases and J by 2 bases, with 13 bases between them. The CDR3 spans 15 residues. CDR3 residues: CASSAGPGAYNEQFF. In DNA form, the CDR3 reads TGCGCCAGCAGCGCAGGCCCCGGGGCCTACAATGAGCAGTTCTTC.

The chain employs TRBV27 and TRBJ2-3; no firm D call. CDR1 and CDR2 (germline): MNHEY, SMNVEV (reference sequence). The CDR3 extends over 13 amino acids. Between the trimmed V and J ends, which lost 4 bases and 0 bases, there was a span of 5 bases. The CDR3 sequence: CASSWASTDTQYF. The CDR3 DNA reads as TGTGCCAGCAGTTGGGCAAGCACAGATACGCAGTATTTT.

V and J are TRBV7-9 and TRBJ2-7; D gene ambiguous. The germline V gene encodes CDR1 SEHNR and CDR2 FQNEAQ (reference sequence). The CDR3 is 12 amino acids. Trimming shortened V by 5 bases and J by 4 bases, and 9 bases separated the two germline ends. The CDR3 loop is CASSDMRYEQYF. CDR3 nucleotide sequence: TGTGCCAGCAGCGACATGCGGTACGAGCAGTACTTC.

This chain uses TRBV28 with TRBJ1-6; D call uncertain. Trimming took off 1 base at V and 3 bases at J, with 10 bases between the two ends. The CDR3 runs to 16 residues. Germline V gene sequence: CDR1 MDHEN, CDR2 SYDVKM. CDR3 sequence: CASSLSEEFYNSPLHF. The CDR3 coding sequence is TGTGCCAGCAGTTTATCCGAGGAGTTCTATAATTCACCCCTCCACTTT.

This clone was observed a few times. The rearrangement uses TRBV7-9 and TRBJ2-7; D is uncertain. CDR1 is SEHNR and CDR2 is FQNEAQ in the germline V gene (reference sequence). There are 11 residues in the CDR3. The V gene lost 1 base and the J gene lost 7 bases, with 5 bases spanning the gap. CDR3 loop: CASSLGAEQYF. Here the CDR3 DNA reads TGTGCCAGCAGCTTAGGGGCGGAGCAGTACTTC.

The gene calls are TRBV10-2 and TRBJ1-1; a weak D match, TRBD1 (6 bases). V lost 4 bases, J lost 2 bases, and 11 bases lay in between. Germline CDR1 reads WSHSY; CDR2 reads SAAADI. The CDR3 spans 14 residues. In DNA, the CDR3 is TGCGCCAGCAGTGTTGGGACAAGCAACACTGAAGCTTTCTTT. Translated, it gives CASSVGTSNTEAFF.

The chain links TRBV5-8 to TRBJ1-2; 7 nucleotides agree with TRBD1. J was trimmed by 0 bases and V by 5 bases; bases with no gene match: 13. The CDR3 has 17 amino acids. Germline CDR1 SGHTS, CDR2 YDEGEE. DNA of the CDR3: TGTGCCAGCAGTCCCGGGACAGTGGGGCTTCCTAACTATGGCTACACCTTC. Translation: CASSPGTVGLPNYGYTF.

The chain combines TRBV6-5 with TRBJ2-2; D not resolved. Germline values: CDR1 MNHEY, CDR2 SVGAGI. The CDR3 totals 16 residues. The V end lost 4 bases, the J end lost 4 bases, and 16 bases lay between the germline ends. Here the CDR3 DNA reads TGTGCCAGCAGTTCGGCCGTCCTGGATGGCACCGGGGAGCTGTTTTTT. It codes for CASSSAVLDGTGELFF.